This passage covers 20 T cell receptor beta chains from one sample sequenced in a study of cytomegalovirus exposure and HLA in healthy donors (dated by TCRdb to 2015 to 2018). Receptors were amplified or captured by the immunoSEQ multiplex PCR assay. Drawn from immuneACCESS, this table holds only the in-frame rearrangements with V and J called that TCRdb kept. Clones are partly lost; checked studies trace under half to an unresolved V gene and leave the rest unexplained. The table for this sample lists around 71,000 clones; 85% to 95% of them were counted only once. Together, the top ten hold about 1.5% of the sample. The sequenced sample consisted of PBMCs. These receptors came from a man aged 18 to 29 in good health and CMV-seropositive.

V and J are TRBV7-6 and TRBJ2-1; 12 bases match TRBD2. Germline trimming cut 1 base from V and 7 bases from J; bases unmatched to any gene: 2. CDR3 length: 15 residues. Germline CDR1 SGHVS, CDR2 FNYEAQ. The DNA for the CDR3 is TGTGCCAGCAGCTTAGGGGGACTAGCGGGTAATGAGCAGTTCTTC. It specifies CASSLGGLAGNEQFF.

The chain has TRBV9 and TRBJ1-1; no clear D gene. Germline values: CDR1 SGDLS, CDR2 YYNGEE. This CDR3 is built from 16 residues. V shed 4 bases and J shed 1 base, with 17 bases lying between them. CDR3 sequence reads: CASSSRAGHSNTEAFF. The CDR3 DNA sequence: TGTGCCAGCAGCTCCCGCGCGGGCCACTCGAACACTGAAGCTTTCTTT. The complete variable domain, with remaining parts taken from reference TRBV9 and TRBJ1-1, reads DSGVTQTPKHLITATGQRVTLRCSPRSGDLSVYWYQQSLDQGLQFLIQYYNGEERAKGNILERFSAQQFPDLHSELNLSSLELGDSALYFCASSSRAGHSNTEAFFGQGTRLTVV.

The V and J genes are TRBV7-3 and TRBJ2-1, with 10 bases lining up with TRBD1. The germline V gene encodes CDR1 SGHTA and CDR2 FQGTGA. Trimming took 11 bases from V and 3 from J; bases not matched to a gene: 4. This CDR3 has 13 amino acids. The CDR3 region is CAGRDRGYNEQFF. DNA of the CDR3: TGTGCCGGGCGGGACAGGGGCTACAATGAGCAGTTCTTC.

The V call is TRBV7-9, the J call TRBJ2-1; possible D gene TRBD1, 5 bases. CDR3 length: 15 residues. The germline V and J ends were trimmed by 3 bases and 9 bases, with 18 bases remaining between them. Germline lookup yields CDR1 SEHNR and CDR2 FQNEAQ (reference sequence). CDR3 loop: CASSLGSRKRGEQFF. CDR3 bases: TGTGCCAGCAGCTTGGGGTCCAGAAAAAGGGGTGAGCAGTTCTTC.

This chain uses TRBV7-6 with TRBJ2-5, with 10 bases that match TRBD2. This CDR3 region has 14 residues. With V trimmed by 4 bases and J by 5 bases, 4 bases remained unmatched. Per the germline V gene, CDR1 is SGHVS and CDR2 is FNYEAQ. In nucleotides, the CDR3 is TGTGCCAGCAGCTCCTTTAGCGGGAGGGAGACCCAGTACTTC. Its translation: CASSSFSGRETQYF.

The chain employs TRBV4-1 and TRBJ2-7, with D possibly being TRBD1 (5 bases). Germline V CDR1 and CDR2: MGHRA, YSYEKL. Deletions cut 1 base from V and 3 bases from J, with 7 bases between. The CDR3 totals 13 residues. CDR3 loop: CASSQGQFYEQYF. CDR3 in DNA: TGCGCCAGCAGCCAAGGACAGTTCTACGAGCAGTACTTC.

The chain combines TRBV7-9 with TRBJ1-5, with TRBD1 matching over 8 bases. Germline V gives CDR1 SEHNR, CDR2 FQNEAQ (reference sequence). V was pared by 4 bases and J by 2 bases, with 7 bases of the junction left unmatched. This CDR3 comprises 16 residues. The CDR3 DNA follows: TGTGCCAGCAGCTCACAGGGGGGGTTAGGCAATCAGCCCCAGCATTTT. The encoded protein is CASSSQGGLGNQPQHF.

The J gene is TRBJ1-2, the V gene TRBV29-1; 7 nucleotides match TRBD1. This CDR3 region has 14 residues. Germline V gene lookup returns CDR1 SQVTM and CDR2 ANQGSEA. The V gene end was trimmed by 1 base and the J gene end by 7 bases; junction bases not matched to a gene: 9. Written as DNA, the CDR3 is TGCAGCGTTGAAGGCGGTGACAGGGTATTTGGCTACACCTTC. It translates to CSVEGGDRVFGYTF.

J is TRBJ1-4 and V is TRBV5-1, with D hard to call. CDR1 SGHRS and CDR2 YFSETQ come from the germline V gene. The V and J ends lost 0 bases and 5 bases respectively, with 5 bases between them. CDR3 length: 13 amino acids. The CDR3 region is CASSLGGNEKLFF. CDR3 nucleotide sequence: TGCGCCAGCAGCTTGGGAGGGAATGAAAAACTGTTTTTT.

This chain joins TRBV19 and TRBJ2-5; 11 bases are a match to TRBD2. Losses at the gene ends were 3 bases for V and 4 bases for J; bases not matched to a gene: 4. This CDR3 is built from 15 residues. Germline V gives CDR1 LNHDA, CDR2 SQIVND (reference sequence). The CDR3 nucleotides are TGTGCCAGTAGTATTGGTCTAGCGGGGGGAGAGACCCAGTACTTC. Its protein product is CASSIGLAGGETQYF. The full variable domain, in which reference TRBV19 and TRBJ2-5 provide the parts outside the CDR3, is DGGITQSPKYLFRKEGQNVTLSCEQNLNHDAMYWYRQDPGQGLRLIYYSQIVNDFQKGDIAEGYSVSREKKESFPLTVTSAQKNPTAFYLCASSIGLAGGETQYFGPGTRLLVL.

This clone was recorded once. V is TRBV5-4 and J is TRBJ1-1, with TRBD1 as a possible D gene (6 bases). Germline V lookup: CDR1 SGHNT, CDR2 YYREEE (reference sequence). Trimming pared 3 bases from V and 2 bases from J, leaving 8 bases between. The CDR3 covers 13 residues. CDR3 DNA: TGTGCCAGCAGCTCGGACAGTAACACTGAAGCTTTCTTT. Translated: CASSSDSNTEAFF.

The chain joins TRBV7-8 to TRBJ1-1; D call uncertain. Germline CDR1 reads SGHVS; CDR2 reads FQNEAQ. V lost 5 bases and J lost 6, with 16 bases in between. The CDR3 is made up of 14 amino acids. The CDR3 coding sequence is TGTGCCAGCAGCGCGTCCGAGGTCGCGGCTGAAGCTTTCTTT. This translates into CASSASEVAAEAFF.

The rearrangement uses TRBV6-1 and TRBJ1-4; D might be TRBD1 (5 bases). The CDR3 has 14 residues. Trimming removed 6 bases from V and 7 bases from J, with 15 bases in between. Germline assignment: CDR1 MNHNS and CDR2 SASEGT. The CDR3 loop reads CASRPGTLVEKLFF. The DNA of the CDR3 is TGTGCCAGCAGACCCGGGACTTTGGTTGAAAAACTGTTTTTT.

This clone appeared a single time. V and J are TRBV6-1 and TRBJ2-1; 13 positions match TRBD2. The CDR3 consists of 19 residues. In germline, CDR1 is MNHNS, CDR2 SASEGT. Trimming at V came to 2 bases and at J to 2 bases, leaving 9 bases not matched to a gene. The CDR3 DNA sequence: TGTGCCAGCAGTGAACCCTCGGGACTAGCGGGGAGTACCTACAATGAGCAGTTCTTC. This gives the protein CASSEPSGLAGSTYNEQFF.

The chain carries TRBV27 and TRBJ2-2; perhaps TRBD2 as D (5 bases). The V gene's germline CDR1 is MNHEY and CDR2 SMNVEV (reference sequence). The V end lost 4 bases, the J end lost 7 bases, and 10 bases lay between the germline ends. The CDR3 runs 13 residues. The CDR3 here is CASSYRGLGELFF. CDR3 bases: TGTGCCAGCAGTTACCGGGGTCTCGGGGAGCTGTTTTTT.

This rearrangement joins TRBV6-1 to TRBJ1-5; tentative D call: TRBD1 (5 bases). With 4 bases removed from V and 6 bases from J, the gap between germline ends came to 16 bases. CDR1 is MNHNS, CDR2 SASEGT, per germline. The CDR3 totals 15 residues. The CDR3 DNA reads TGTGCCAGCAGTGGTTATCAGGGTCGGAGTCAGCCCCAGCATTTT. As protein: CASSGYQGRSQPQHF.

The V call is TRBV6-1, the J call TRBJ2-7; 7 nucleotides align to TRBD1. This CDR3 region has 15 residues. From germline, CDR1 is MNHNS and CDR2 SASEGT. V lost 8 bases, J lost 3 bases, and 13 bases stayed unmatched. CDR3 coding DNA: TGTGCCAGCCTTAGGGGGACAGCAACTTACTACGAGCAGTACTTC. Protein product: CASLRGTATYYEQYF.

This chain connects TRBV19 to TRBJ2-1, with 9 bases matching TRBD2. Germline V gives CDR1 LNHDA, CDR2 SQIVND (reference sequence). V dropped 6 bases and J dropped 4; count of bases not matched to a gene: 7. This CDR3 is 15 amino acids long. The CDR3 sequence is CASRSGAGGYNEQFF. CDR3 sequence (DNA): TGTGCCAGTAGATCCGGAGCGGGAGGATACAATGAGCAGTTCTTC.

The V call is TRBV27, the J call TRBJ2-7; 8 bases agree with TRBD2. J gave up 3 bases and V 2 bases, and 6 bases lay outside the gene matches. The CDR3 has 15 amino acids. The germline V gene encodes CDR1 MNHEY and CDR2 SMNVEV (reference sequence). The CDR3 sequence is CASSLVTAGGYEQYF. The DNA of the CDR3 is TGTGCCAGCAGTTTAGTAACGGCGGGAGGCTACGAGCAGTACTTC.

V is TRBV30 and J is TRBJ2-1, with D perhaps TRBD1 (5 bases). Per germline, CDR1 GTSNPN and CDR2 SVGIG (reference sequence). Trimming removed 3 bases from V and 10 bases from J, with 16 bases in between. This CDR3 is 13 amino acids long. In nucleotides, the CDR3 is TGTGCCTGGAGGCAGGGTTCAACCGGGGAGCAGTTCTTC. Residues: CAWRQGSTGEQFF.